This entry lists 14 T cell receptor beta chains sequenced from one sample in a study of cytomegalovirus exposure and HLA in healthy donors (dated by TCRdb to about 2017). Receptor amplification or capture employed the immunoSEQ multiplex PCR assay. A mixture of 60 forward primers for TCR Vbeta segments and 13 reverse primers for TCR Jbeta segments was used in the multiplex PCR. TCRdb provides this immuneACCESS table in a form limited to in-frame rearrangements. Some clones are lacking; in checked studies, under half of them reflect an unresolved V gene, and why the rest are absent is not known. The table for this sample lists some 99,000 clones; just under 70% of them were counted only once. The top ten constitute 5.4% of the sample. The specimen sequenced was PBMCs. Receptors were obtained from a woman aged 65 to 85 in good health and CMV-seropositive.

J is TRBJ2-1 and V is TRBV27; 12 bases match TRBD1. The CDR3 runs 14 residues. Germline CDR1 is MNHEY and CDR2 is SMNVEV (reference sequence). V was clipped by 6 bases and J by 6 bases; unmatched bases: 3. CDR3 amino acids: CASRGTGGSNEQFF. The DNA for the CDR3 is TGTGCCAGCAGGGGGACAGGGGGCTCCAATGAGCAGTTCTTC.

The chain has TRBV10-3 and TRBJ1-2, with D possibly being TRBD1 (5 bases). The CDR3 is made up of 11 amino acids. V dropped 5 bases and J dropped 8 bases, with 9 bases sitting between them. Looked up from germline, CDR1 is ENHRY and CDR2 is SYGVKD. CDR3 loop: CAISPGEGYTF. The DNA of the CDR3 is TGTGCCATCAGTCCGGGGGAAGGCTACACCTTC.

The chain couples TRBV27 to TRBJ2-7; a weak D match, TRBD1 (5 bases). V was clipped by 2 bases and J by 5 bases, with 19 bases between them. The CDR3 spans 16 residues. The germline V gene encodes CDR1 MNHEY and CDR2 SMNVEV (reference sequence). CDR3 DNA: TGTGCCAGCAGTTTACTGCCACAGGCCCAACCCAACGAGCAGTACTTC. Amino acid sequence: CASSLLPQAQPNEQYF.

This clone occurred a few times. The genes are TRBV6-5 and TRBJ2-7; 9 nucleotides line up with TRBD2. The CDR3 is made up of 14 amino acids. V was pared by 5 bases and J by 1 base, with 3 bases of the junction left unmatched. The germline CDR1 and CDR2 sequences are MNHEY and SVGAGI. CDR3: CASSQLAGSYEQYF. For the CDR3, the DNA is TGTGCCAGCAGTCAGCTAGCGGGGTCCTACGAGCAGTACTTC.

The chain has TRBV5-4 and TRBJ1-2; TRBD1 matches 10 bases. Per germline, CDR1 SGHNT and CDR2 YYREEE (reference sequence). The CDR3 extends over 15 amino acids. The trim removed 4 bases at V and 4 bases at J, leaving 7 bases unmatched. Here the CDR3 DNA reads TGTGCCAGCAGCCCCGGGACAGGGGCCCTCTATGGCTACACCTTC. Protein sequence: CASSPGTGALYGYTF. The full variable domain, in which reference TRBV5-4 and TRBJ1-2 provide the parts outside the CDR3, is ETGVTQSPTHLIKTRGQQVTLRCSSQSGHNTVSWYQQALGQGPQFIFQYYREEENGRGNFPPRFSGLQFPNYSSELNVNALELDDSALYLCASSPGTGALYGYTFGSGTRLTVV.

CDR3 DNA sequence: TGTGCCAGCAGTTACTCCTTCCCCGGGACAGACTTGGAAGCTTTCTTT. Translating gives CASSYSFPGTDLEAFF. The J gene is TRBJ1-1, the V gene TRBV6-6, with 7 nucleotides matching TRBD1. CDR1 is MNHNY and CDR2 is SVGAGI in the germline V gene (reference sequence). The CDR3 loop spans 16 amino acids. The J segment lost 8 bases and the V segment lost 0 bases, leaving 12 bases of the junction unmatched.

The CDR3: CASSESGAVNQPQHF. The CDR3 DNA reads as TGTGCCAGCAGTGAATCAGGGGCGGTCAATCAGCCCCAGCATTTT. The chain combines TRBV2 with TRBJ1-5, with D tentatively TRBD1 (6 bases). The V end lost 2 bases, the J end lost 3 bases, and 11 bases lay between the germline ends. CDR1 is SNHLY and CDR2 is FYNNEI in the germline V gene. CDR3 length: 15 amino acids.

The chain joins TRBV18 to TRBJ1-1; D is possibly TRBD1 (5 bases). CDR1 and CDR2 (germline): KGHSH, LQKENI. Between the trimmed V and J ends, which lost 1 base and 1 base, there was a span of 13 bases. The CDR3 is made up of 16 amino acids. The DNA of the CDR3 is TGTGCCAGCTCACCACGAACCACGGGGGGGAACACTGAAGCTTTCTTT. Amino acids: CASSPRTTGGNTEAFF. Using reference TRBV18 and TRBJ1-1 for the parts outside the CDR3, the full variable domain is NAGVMQNPRHLVRRRGQEARLRCSPMKGHSHVYWYRQLPEEGLKFMVYLQKENIIDESGMPKERFSAEFPKEGPSILRIQQVVRGDSAAYFCASSPRTTGGNTEAFFGQGTRLTVV.

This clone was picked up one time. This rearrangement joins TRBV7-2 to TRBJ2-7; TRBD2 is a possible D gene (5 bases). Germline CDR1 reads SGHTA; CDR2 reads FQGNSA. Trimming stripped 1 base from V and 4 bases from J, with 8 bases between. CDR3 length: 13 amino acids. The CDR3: CASSLVSGYEQYF. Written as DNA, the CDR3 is TGTGCCAGCAGCTTAGTGTCGGGGTACGAGCAGTACTTC.

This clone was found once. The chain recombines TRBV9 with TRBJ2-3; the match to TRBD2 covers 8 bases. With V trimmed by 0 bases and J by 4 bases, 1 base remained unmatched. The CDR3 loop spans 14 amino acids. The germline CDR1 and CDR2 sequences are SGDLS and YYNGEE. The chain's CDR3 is CASSVEGLADTQYF. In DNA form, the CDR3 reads TGTGCCAGCAGCGTAGAGGGACTAGCAGATACGCAGTATTTT.

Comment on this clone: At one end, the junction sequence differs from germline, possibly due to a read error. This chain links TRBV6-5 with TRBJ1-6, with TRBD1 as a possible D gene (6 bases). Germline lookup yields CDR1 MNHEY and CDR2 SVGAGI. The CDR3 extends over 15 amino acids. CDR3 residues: CASSYSGAPYSPPHF. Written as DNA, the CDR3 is TGTGCCAGCAGTTACTCGGGGGCGCCATATTCACCCCCCCACTTT.

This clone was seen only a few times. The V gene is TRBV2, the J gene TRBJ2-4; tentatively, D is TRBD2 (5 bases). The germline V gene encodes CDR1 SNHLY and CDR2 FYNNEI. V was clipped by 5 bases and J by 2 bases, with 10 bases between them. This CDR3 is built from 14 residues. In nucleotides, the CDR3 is TGTGCCAGCAGTCGGGATCACTCCAAAAACATTCAGTACTTC. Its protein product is CASSRDHSKNIQYF. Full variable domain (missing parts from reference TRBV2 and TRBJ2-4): EPEVTQTPSHQVTQMGQEVILRCVPISNHLYFYWYRQILGQKVEFLVSFYNNEISEKSEIFDDQFSVERPDGSNFTLKIRSTKLEDSAMYFCASSRDHSKNIQYFGAGTRLSVL.

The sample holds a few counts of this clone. The CDR3: CASSDSGTANEKLFF. In DNA form, the CDR3 reads TGTGCCAGCAGTGATAGCGGGACGGCTAATGAAAAACTGTTTTTT. The rearrangement uses TRBV25-1 and TRBJ1-4; D may be TRBD1 (5 bases). The CDR3 runs 15 residues. V lost 3 bases, J lost 3 bases, and 11 bases lay in between. The germline V gene has CDR1 MGHDK and CDR2 SYGVNS.

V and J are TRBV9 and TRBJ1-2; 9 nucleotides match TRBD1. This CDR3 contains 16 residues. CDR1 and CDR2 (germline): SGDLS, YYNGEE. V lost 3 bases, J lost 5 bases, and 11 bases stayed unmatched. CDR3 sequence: CASSETDRGDLYGYTF. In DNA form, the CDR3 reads TGTGCCAGCAGCGAGACGGACAGGGGAGACCTATATGGCTACACCTTC.